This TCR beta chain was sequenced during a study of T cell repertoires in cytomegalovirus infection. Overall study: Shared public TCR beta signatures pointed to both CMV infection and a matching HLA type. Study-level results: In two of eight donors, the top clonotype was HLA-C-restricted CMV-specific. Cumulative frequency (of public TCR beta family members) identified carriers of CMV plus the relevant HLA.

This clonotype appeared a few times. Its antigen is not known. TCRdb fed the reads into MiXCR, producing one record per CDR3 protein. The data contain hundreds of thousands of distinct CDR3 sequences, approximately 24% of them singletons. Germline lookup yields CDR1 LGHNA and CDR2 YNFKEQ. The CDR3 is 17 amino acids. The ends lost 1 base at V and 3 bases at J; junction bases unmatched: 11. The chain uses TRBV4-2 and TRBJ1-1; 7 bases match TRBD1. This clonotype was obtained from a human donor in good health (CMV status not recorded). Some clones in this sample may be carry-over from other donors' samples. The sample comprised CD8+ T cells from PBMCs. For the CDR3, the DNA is TGTGCCAGCAGCCAAGGAGAGGGGGCGCCGGAGGACACTGAAGCTTTCTTT. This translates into CASSQGEGAPEDTEAFF.